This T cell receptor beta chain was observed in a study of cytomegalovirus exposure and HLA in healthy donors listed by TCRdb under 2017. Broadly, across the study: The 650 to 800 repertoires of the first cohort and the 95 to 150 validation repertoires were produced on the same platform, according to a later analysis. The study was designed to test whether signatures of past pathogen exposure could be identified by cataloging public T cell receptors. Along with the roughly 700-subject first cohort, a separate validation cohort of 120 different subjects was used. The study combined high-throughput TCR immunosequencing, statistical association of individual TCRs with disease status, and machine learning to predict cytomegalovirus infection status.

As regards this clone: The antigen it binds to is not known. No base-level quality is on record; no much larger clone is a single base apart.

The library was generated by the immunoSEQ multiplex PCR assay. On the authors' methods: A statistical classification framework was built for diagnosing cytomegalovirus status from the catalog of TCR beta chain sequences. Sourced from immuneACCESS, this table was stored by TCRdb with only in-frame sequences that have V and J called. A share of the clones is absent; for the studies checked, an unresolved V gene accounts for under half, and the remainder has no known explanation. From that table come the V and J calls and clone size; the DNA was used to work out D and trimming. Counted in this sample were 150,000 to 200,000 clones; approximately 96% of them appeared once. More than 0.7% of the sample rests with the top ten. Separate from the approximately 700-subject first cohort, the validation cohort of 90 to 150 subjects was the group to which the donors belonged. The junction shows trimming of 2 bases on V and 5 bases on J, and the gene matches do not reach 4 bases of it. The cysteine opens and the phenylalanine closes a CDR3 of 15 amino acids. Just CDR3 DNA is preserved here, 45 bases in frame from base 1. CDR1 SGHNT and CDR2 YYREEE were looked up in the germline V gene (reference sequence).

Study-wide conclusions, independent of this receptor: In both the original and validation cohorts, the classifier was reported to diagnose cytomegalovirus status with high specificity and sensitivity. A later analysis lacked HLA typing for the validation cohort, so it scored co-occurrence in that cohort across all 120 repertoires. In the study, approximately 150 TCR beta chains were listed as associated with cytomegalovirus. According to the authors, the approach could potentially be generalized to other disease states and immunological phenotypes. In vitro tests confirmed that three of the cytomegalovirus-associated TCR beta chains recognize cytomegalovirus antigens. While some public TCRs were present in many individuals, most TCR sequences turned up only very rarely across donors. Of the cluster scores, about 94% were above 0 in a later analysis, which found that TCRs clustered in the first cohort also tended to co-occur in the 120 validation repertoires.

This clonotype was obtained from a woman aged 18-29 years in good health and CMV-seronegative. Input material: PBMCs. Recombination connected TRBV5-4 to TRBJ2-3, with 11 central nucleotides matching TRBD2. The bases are TGTGCCAGCAGCTTTAGCGGGGGGGCAGGAGATACGCAGTATTTT. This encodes CASSFSGGAGDTQYF.